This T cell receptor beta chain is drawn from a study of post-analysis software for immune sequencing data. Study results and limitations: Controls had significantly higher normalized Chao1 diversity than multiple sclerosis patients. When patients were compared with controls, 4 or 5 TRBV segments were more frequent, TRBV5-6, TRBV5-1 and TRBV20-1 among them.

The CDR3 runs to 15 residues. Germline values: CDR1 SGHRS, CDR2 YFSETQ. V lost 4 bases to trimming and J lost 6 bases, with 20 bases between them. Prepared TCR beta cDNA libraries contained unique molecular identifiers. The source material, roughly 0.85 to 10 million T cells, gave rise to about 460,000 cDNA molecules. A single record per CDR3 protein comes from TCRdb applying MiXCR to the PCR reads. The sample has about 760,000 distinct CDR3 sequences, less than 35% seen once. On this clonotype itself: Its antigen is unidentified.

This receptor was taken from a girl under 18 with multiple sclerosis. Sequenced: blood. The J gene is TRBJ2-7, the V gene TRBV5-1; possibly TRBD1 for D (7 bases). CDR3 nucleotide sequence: TGCGCCAGCAGCCCGGGGGACAGCGGAATCGGCGAGCAGTACTTC. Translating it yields CASSPGDSGIGEQYF.